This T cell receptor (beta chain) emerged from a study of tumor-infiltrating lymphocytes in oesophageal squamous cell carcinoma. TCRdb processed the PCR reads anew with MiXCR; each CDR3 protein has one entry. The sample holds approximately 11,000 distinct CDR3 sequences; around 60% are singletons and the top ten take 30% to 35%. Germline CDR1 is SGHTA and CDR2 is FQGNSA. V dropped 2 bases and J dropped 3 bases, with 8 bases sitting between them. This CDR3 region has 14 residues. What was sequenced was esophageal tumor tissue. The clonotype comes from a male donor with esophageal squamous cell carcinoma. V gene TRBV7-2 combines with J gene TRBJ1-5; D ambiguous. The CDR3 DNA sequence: TGTGCCAGCAGCTTAAACGGATTCAATCAGCCCCAGCATTTT. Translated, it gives CASSLNGFNQPQHF.